These 21 T cell receptor beta chains originate from one sample sequenced in a study of T-cell reconstitution after alpha-beta-depleted transplantation in children. As it was prepared, the TCRbeta library received unique molecular identifiers. TCRdb passed the PCR reads through MiXCR, listing each CDR3 protein once. The repertoire includes roughly 500,000 distinct CDR3 sequences, about 12% of them detected once, and more than 5.5% sits in the top ten. The source material was PBMCs from the stem cell graft donor, sampled from the stem cell graft. The receptor set was obtained from a human donor who donated a stem cell graft to a child with combined immunodeficiency.

The chain employs TRBV20-1 and TRBJ2-7, with TRBD2 matching 9 bases. CDR3 length equals 15 residues. CDR1 and CDR2 (germline): DFQATT, SNEGSKA (reference sequence). The J segment lost 2 bases and the V segment lost 7 bases, leaving 12 bases of the junction unmatched. The CDR3 DNA is TGCAGTGTTCAAAGGGGAGCGGGAGGAACCTACGAGCAGTACTTC. Protein sequence: CSVQRGAGGTYEQYF.

The gene calls are TRBV12-3 or TRBV12-4 and TRBJ1-4, with unresolved D. The CDR3 totals 13 residues. V lost 6 bases, J lost 3 bases, and 8 bases lay in between. The CDR3 loop reads CASRPRSNEKLFF. The CDR3 region has the DNA TGTGCCAGCAGGCCCAGGTCTAATGAAAAACTGTTTTTT.

This clonotype was picked up many times. J is TRBJ1-1 and V is TRBV30; D unresolved. The CDR3 length is 15 residues. Germline V lookup: CDR1 GTSNPN, CDR2 SVGIG (reference sequence). V was pared by 1 base and J by 9 bases, with 21 bases between. The CDR3 DNA sequence: TGTGCCTGGAGTGGCGGAAAGGGCGGATACCTGAAAGCTTTCTTT. Amino acid sequence: CAWSGGKGGYLKAFF.

This clonotype has at least ten counts. V usage is TRBV6-5 and J usage is TRBJ2-1, with 13 bases that match TRBD2. V dropped 0 bases and J dropped 13; count of bases not matched to a gene: 9. The CDR3 runs to 16 residues. Germline V gives CDR1 MNHEY, CDR2 SVGAGI. In nucleotides, the CDR3 is TGTGCCAGCAGTTACTCAGGGACTAGCGGGGTTAGCCTCCAGTTCTTC. It codes for CASSYSGTSGVSLQFF.

Only a few counts were recorded for this clonotype. V usage is TRBV5-1 and J usage is TRBJ2-2, with 12 bases lining up with TRBD2. The V gene end was trimmed by 6 bases and the J gene end by 5 bases; junction bases not matched to a gene: 8. The CDR3 length is 16 residues. The germline CDR1 and CDR2 sequences are SGHRS and YFSETQ. Here the CDR3 reads CASTGTSGPGTGELFF. Written as DNA, the CDR3 is TGCGCCAGCACCGGGACTAGCGGGCCGGGGACCGGGGAGCTGTTTTTT.

This clonotype has ten or more counts. The chain has TRBV5-1 and TRBJ2-2; possible D gene TRBD2, 5 bases. Trimming cost V 2 bases and J 4 bases, with 12 bases left between them. The CDR3 has 15 amino acids. Germline V gene lookup returns CDR1 SGHRS and CDR2 YFSETQ. DNA of the CDR3: TGCGCCAGCAGCTTAGAGCCACGGGGCACCGGGGAGCTGTTTTTT. Residues: CASSLEPRGTGELFF.

The chain joins TRBV6-5 to TRBJ2-5; D may be TRBD1 (5 bases). This CDR3 comprises 16 residues. CDR1 and CDR2 (germline): MNHEY, SVGAGI. V shed 0 bases and J shed 4 bases, with 15 bases lying between them. CDR3 region: CASSYSGQGWRETQYF. In nucleotides, the CDR3 is TGTGCCAGCAGTTACTCGGGCCAGGGATGGAGAGAGACCCAGTACTTC.

For this clonotype: A much larger clone lies one base from this, so it may be a read error. V is TRBV20-1 and J is TRBJ2-7; TRBD1 aligns across 11 bases. This CDR3 is 13 amino acids long. CDR1 and CDR2 from the germline V gene are DFQATT and SNEGSKA (reference sequence). V dropped 8 bases and J dropped 3; count of bases not matched to a gene: 6. Here the CDR3 DNA reads TGCAGTCATCGGACAGGGGGCTTCTACGAGCAGTACTTC. Protein product: CSHRTGGFYEQYF.

This clonotype was detected many times. The chain uses TRBV12-3 or TRBV12-4 and TRBJ1-2; no reliable D call. This CDR3 is built from 13 residues. Trimming shortened V by 6 bases and J by 0 bases, and 8 bases separated the two germline ends. CDR3 nucleotide sequence: TGTGCCAGCAGCTTTGGGGCTAACTATGGCTACACCTTC. It encodes CASSFGANYGYTF.

This clonotype was seen many times. V is TRBV29-1 and J is TRBJ2-7; no clear D gene. The CDR3 has 13 residues. Germline CDR1 is SQVTM and CDR2 is ANQGSEA. V was clipped by 4 bases and J by 0 bases, with 10 bases between them. CDR3 nucleotide sequence: TGCAGCGTTGGAGGACGCAGCTCCTACGAGCAGTACTTC. Its protein product is CSVGGRSSYEQYF.

The chain carries TRBV5-5 and TRBJ2-3, with D tentatively TRBD1 (5 bases). The V end lost 0 bases, the J end lost 3 bases, and 14 bases lay between the germline ends. Germline CDR1 and CDR2: SGHKS and YYEKEE (reference sequence). CDR3 length: 16 amino acids. The DNA of the CDR3 is TGTGCCAGCAGCTTGGCGCTGCAGGGTTGGACAGATACGCAGTATTTT. Amino acids: CASSLALQGWTDTQYF. Based on the CDR3 plus reference TRBV5-5 and TRBJ2-3, the full variable domain is DAGVTQSPTHLIKTRGQQVTLRCSPISGHKSVSWYQQVLGQGPQFIFQYYEKEERGRGNFPDRFSARQFPNYSSELNVNALLLGDSALYLCASSLALQGWTDTQYFGPGTRLTVL.

The chain has TRBV9 and TRBJ2-6; TRBD1 agrees at 8 bases. The CDR3 extends over 17 amino acids. Germline V gene data show CDR1 as SGDLS and CDR2 as YYNGEE. Trimming at V came to 2 bases and at J to 0 bases, leaving 4 bases not matched to a gene. CDR3 coding DNA: TGTGCCAGCAGCGTGGGGACAGGACCCTCTGGGGCCAACGTCCTGACTTTC. Translation: CASSVGTGPSGANVLTF.

This clonotype was detected ten times or more. CDR3 region: CASSNPGGEQYF. CDR3 sequence (DNA): TGTGCCAGCAGTAACCCGGGGGGGGAGCAGTACTTC. This chain uses TRBV28 with TRBJ2-7, with 8 bases fitting TRBD2. Looked up from germline, CDR1 is MDHEN and CDR2 is SYDVKM. This CDR3 is 12 amino acids long. Germline trimming cut 5 bases from V and 7 bases from J; bases unmatched to any gene: 4.

The J gene is TRBJ2-7, the V gene TRBV7-8; D is unclear. Germline CDR1 reads SGHVS; CDR2 reads FQNEAQ. Trimming removed 1 base from V and 5 bases from J, with 9 bases in between. The CDR3 is 13 amino acids. The CDR3 DNA reads TGTGCCAGCAGCTTAGAGAGGTACGACGAGCAGTACTTC. Translating it yields CASSLERYDEQYF.

This clonotype was counted only a few times. The rearrangement joins TRBV29-1 to TRBJ1-2, with D uncertain. Germline V gene data show CDR1 as SQVTM and CDR2 as ANQGSEA. This CDR3 comprises 13 residues. Trimming cost V 4 bases and J 7 bases, with 16 bases left between them. The CDR3 loop reads CSVVGATGFGYTF. As DNA, the CDR3 is TGCAGCGTTGTGGGCGCTACGGGATTTGGCTACACCTTC. The variable domain in full, with the rest retrieved from reference TRBV29-1 and TRBJ1-2, is SAVISQKPSRDICQRGTSLTIQCQVDSQVTMMFWYRQQPGQSLTLIATANQGSEATYESGFVIDKFPISRPNLTFSTLTVSNMSPEDSSIYLCSVVGATGFGYTFGSGTRLTVV.

This clonotype was found many times. The V gene is TRBV20-1, the J gene TRBJ2-1, with TRBD2 as a possible D gene (6 bases). V gave up 3 bases and J gave up 0 bases, with 9 bases separating them. The CDR3 length is 14 residues. In germline, CDR1 is DFQATT, CDR2 SNEGSKA (reference sequence). The CDR3 coding sequence is TGCAGTGCTAGTGGAGGGGCCTCCTACAATGAGCAGTTCTTC. Protein product: CSASGGASYNEQFF.

This clonotype showed up just a few times. The gene calls are TRBV24-1 and TRBJ2-3, with 14 bases aligning to TRBD2. The CDR3 totals 19 residues. Germline values: CDR1 KGHDR, CDR2 SFDVKD. The V and J ends lost 3 bases and 3 bases, in that order; junction bases with no gene match: 10. CDR3 protein: CATSDPRTSGGPVTDTQYF. The CDR3 DNA is TGTGCCACCAGTGATCCTCGGACTAGCGGGGGGCCCGTGACAGATACGCAGTATTTT.

This chain uses TRBV10-3 with TRBJ2-4, with 7 bases aligning to TRBD1. The CDR3 covers 13 residues. The germline CDR1 and CDR2 sequences are ENHRY and SYGVKD. V lost 8 bases and J lost 1; bases outside the gene matches: 2. The CDR3 sequence is CAILDRAKNIQYF. The CDR3 bases are TGTGCCATCCTGGACAGGGCCAAAAACATTCAGTACTTC.

This clonotype was counted once. The chain couples TRBV4-2 to TRBJ1-2; TRBD1 matches 7 bases. The germline V gene encodes CDR1 LGHNA and CDR2 YNFKEQ. Trimming cost V 4 bases and J 8 bases; bases outside gene matches: 7. The CDR3 runs 13 residues. The DNA for the CDR3 is TGTGCCAGCAGCCCACCATACAGGGGCGGCTACACCTTC. Translation: CASSPPYRGGYTF.

V gene TRBV2 combines with J gene TRBJ2-7, with D unclear. Germline lookup yields CDR1 SNHLY and CDR2 FYNNEI. This CDR3 is 15 amino acids long. The V and J ends lost 3 bases and 5 bases respectively, with 17 bases between them. The CDR3 DNA sequence: TGTGCCAGCAGTGATTTGCCCGTTGTACTCCACGAGCAGTACTTC. Translating gives CASSDLPVVLHEQYF.

V and J are TRBV21-1 and TRBJ1-1. TRBV21-1 is a known pseudogene. This CDR3 is built from 14 residues. The CDR3 sequence: CASSRDPEGTEAFF. Here the CDR3 DNA reads TGTGCCAGCAGCAGAGACCCGGAGGGCACTGAAGCTTTCTTT.